This T cell receptor beta chain appears in the sequencing data of a study of blood T cell repertoires in COVID-19. Study-wide context: Donors in the United States, Italy and Spain gave samples during acute or convalescent COVID-19. T cells, B-cell-depleted T cells, or PBMCs supplied cDNA or gDNA.

V lost 3 bases to trimming and J lost 1 base; unmatched junction nucleotides: 6. The germline V gene encodes CDR1 SGHNT and CDR2 YYREEE (reference sequence). This CDR3 is 15 amino acids long. Under the authors' procedure: Reference gene primer amplification yielded estimated nucleated cell counts. Using immunoSEQ multiplex PCR, the repertoire was profiled, and TCRdb retains in-frame clones only, with some absent. V and J calls and clone size are given by that table; D and trimming were obtained from the DNA. The data contain around 170,000 clones, around three quarters of them singletons. The chain joins TRBV5-4 to TRBJ2-7; 8 bases fit TRBD2. The sequence was collected from a man between 65 and 85 years old with active or convalescent COVID-19. Sequences were obtained from peripheral blood. The CDR3 protein is CASSSPGLGSYEQYF. CDR3 bases: TGTGCCAGCAGCTCACCGGGACTAGGTTCCTACGAGCAGTACTTC.